The 24 T cell receptor beta chains given below trace back to one sample, sequenced in a study of T cells in Graves' hyperthyroidism and ophthalmopathy. Amplification targeted TCR beta CDR3 regions from RNA transcripts. The HTBI primer set drove a first-round RT-PCR of the TCR CDR3. TCRdb reprocessed the multiplex PCR reads with MiXCR, giving one entry per CDR3 protein. The data hold some 570,000 distinct CDR3 sequences, with approximately 15% observed a single time. Sample: blood. The receptors originated from a woman aged 18-30 years with Graves' ophthalmopathy.

This clonotype was counted a few times. The V call is TRBV7-2, the J call TRBJ1-6; D is possibly TRBD1 (5 bases). The V end lost 6 bases, the J end lost 6 bases, and 21 bases lay between the germline ends. This CDR3 has 17 amino acids. In germline, CDR1 is SGHTA, CDR2 FQGNSA. CDR3 protein: CASSQRGWGNSNSPLHF. Here the CDR3 DNA reads TGTGCCAGCAGTCAGAGGGGCTGGGGGAACTCTAATTCACCCCTCCACTTT.

Concerning this clonotype itself: One junction end does not reproduce the germline sequence, and a read error may be involved. V and J are TRBV28 and TRBJ1-2; 8 nucleotides line up with TRBD1. Germline lookup yields CDR1 MDHEN and CDR2 SYDVKM. The CDR3 totals 18 residues. The CDR3 loop is CASSLVGTGRSANCGYTF. The CDR3 DNA is TGTGCCAGCAGCCTCGTGGGGACAGGACGTTCAGCCAACTGTGGCTACACCTTC.

This clonotype was recorded many times. The V call is TRBV28, the J call TRBJ1-1; tentatively, D is TRBD1 (5 bases). Germline CDR1 reads MDHEN; CDR2 reads SYDVKM. The CDR3 has 14 residues. The V end lost 5 bases, the J end lost 4 bases, and 14 bases lay between the germline ends. Here the CDR3 DNA reads TGTGCCAGCAGTCCAGCGCATGGGGGCACTGAAGCTTTCTTT. Translating gives CASSPAHGGTEAFF. Complete variable domain (other parts from reference TRBV28 and TRBJ1-1): DVKVTQSSRYLVKRTGEKVFLECVQDMDHENMFWYRQDPGLGLRLIYFSYDVKMKEKGDIPEGYSVSREKKERFSLILESASTNQTSMYLCASSPAHGGTEAFFGQGTRLTVV.

This clonotype was observed many times. One end of the junction fails to match germline, which may point to a read error. This chain connects TRBV6-5 to TRBJ1-1; D is undetermined. The germline CDR1 and CDR2 sequences are MNHEY and SVGAGI. This CDR3 region has 17 residues. For the CDR3, the DNA is TGTGCCAGCAATTACTCGAGTTTACCTGGACTGAACACTGAAGCTTTCTTT. This gives the protein CASNYSSLPGLNTEAFF.

This clonotype has at least ten counts. V usage is TRBV5-1 and J usage is TRBJ2-1; D ambiguous. This CDR3 spans 13 amino acids. Trimming shortened V by 0 bases and J by 10 bases, and 11 bases separated the two germline ends. The germline gives CDR1 SGHRS, CDR2 YFSETQ. In DNA, the CDR3 is TGCGCCAGCAGCTTGGCGACCTTTGAGGAGCAGTTCTTC. The encoded protein is CASSLATFEEQFF.

A remark on this clonotype: A much bigger clone sits one base away, suggesting this may be a read error. The genes are TRBV6-5 and TRBJ2-1, with 10 positions matching TRBD1. Germline trimming cut 2 bases from V and 6 bases from J; bases unmatched to any gene: 7. Germline values: CDR1 MNHEY, CDR2 SVGAGI. This CDR3 region has 16 residues. CDR3 nucleotide sequence: TGTGCCAGCAGTTACAATGGACAGGGGGATTGCAATGAGCAGTTCTTC. Protein product: CASSYNGQGDCNEQFF.

Concerning this clonotype itself: This may stem from a read error, because a much larger clone lies one nucleotide away. This rearrangement joins TRBV29-1 to TRBJ2-1; 8 bases map to TRBD1. The length of the CDR3 is 13 residues. Germline V gene sequence: CDR1 SQVTM, CDR2 ANQGSEA. The CDR3 loop is CSQGQGSYNERFF. The DNA for the CDR3 is TGCAGCCAAGGACAGGGCAGTTACAATGAGCGGTTCTTC.

V and J are TRBV28 and TRBJ2-7, with 15 bases fitting TRBD2. Germline CDR1 MDHEN, CDR2 SYDVKM. This CDR3 comprises 15 residues. V lost 5 bases to trimming and J lost 5 bases; unmatched junction nucleotides: 4. The CDR3 loop reads CASSGTSGRFDEQYF. The CDR3 region has the DNA TGTGCCAGCAGTGGGACTAGCGGGAGGTTCGACGAGCAGTACTTC.

This clonotype was seen ten or more times. V and J are TRBV5-1 and TRBJ2-7, with 8 bases lining up with TRBD1. The trim removed 2 bases at V and 6 bases at J, leaving 10 bases unmatched. CDR1 and CDR2 (germline): SGHRS, YFSETQ. The CDR3 totals 15 residues. CDR3 protein: CASSFRTGPSGEQYF. The CDR3 nucleotides are TGCGCCAGCAGCTTCAGGACAGGGCCCTCAGGCGAGCAGTACTTC. Complete variable domain (other parts from reference TRBV5-1 and TRBJ2-7): KAGVTQTPRYLIKTRGQQVTLSCSPISGHRSVSWYQQTPGQGLQFLFEYFSETQRNKGNFPGRFSGRQFSNSRSEMNVSTLELGDSALYLCASSFRTGPSGEQYFGPGTRLTVT.

Ten or more counts support this clonotype. The chain joins TRBV6-1 to TRBJ2-7, with a tentative D call TRBD2 (5 bases). The length of the CDR3 is 13 residues. Germline CDR1 MNHNS, CDR2 SASEGT. V shed 3 bases and J shed 5 bases, with 11 bases lying between them. The CDR3 sequence: CASSDRGRDEQYF. DNA for the CDR3: TGTGCCAGCAGTGACCGCGGGCGGGACGAGCAGTACTTC.

Details on this clonotype: This sequence may be a read error, since a much larger clone differs from it by one base. This CDR3 is CASRPSEYGQYF. CDR3 nucleotide sequence: TGCGCCAGCAGACCATCGGAGTACGGGCAGTACTTC. J is TRBJ2-7 and V is TRBV5-1; D is ambiguous. The CDR3 is made up of 12 amino acids. Germline-derived CDR1 and CDR2 are SGHRS and YFSETQ.

To note about this clonotype: A much bigger clone sits one base away, suggesting this may be a read error. This chain connects TRBV27 to TRBJ2-2, with D maybe TRBD2 (6 bases). Germline CDR1 is MNHEY and CDR2 is SMNVEV (reference sequence). This CDR3 has 14 amino acids. The CDR3 is CASSYSRGTGGLFF. CDR3 coding DNA: TGTGCCAGCAGTTACTCGAGAGGCACCGGGGGGCTGTTTTTT.

CDR3 bases: TGTGCCTGGAGTGTTGGGACGTCAGTTACTAACTATGGCGGCTACACCTTC. This codes for CAWSVGTSVTNYGGYTF. This chain joins TRBV30 and TRBJ1-2; the D gene is possibly TRBD1 (5 bases). The CDR3 has 17 residues. CDR1 and CDR2 (germline): GTSNPN, SVGIG (reference sequence). The V gene lost 0 bases and the J gene lost 8 bases, with 25 bases spanning the gap.

This clonotype came up many times. The V and J genes are TRBV27 and TRBJ2-7; 14 bases align to TRBD2. The CDR3 consists of 24 residues. The V segment lost 4 bases and the J segment 1 base; nucleotides outside the gene matches: 27. Germline CDR1 is MNHEY and CDR2 is SMNVEV (reference sequence). The chain's CDR3 is CASSSRSGIPRGTSGRQGSYEQYF. The CDR3 DNA follows: TGTGCCAGCAGTTCTCGGAGCGGCATTCCGAGAGGGACTAGCGGGAGACAAGGGTCCTACGAGCAGTACTTC.

This clonotype was seen many times. CDR3 amino acids: CASSLIPTTSAKGSYEQYF. The CDR3 DNA is TGTGCCAGCAGTTTAATACCCACGACTAGCGCGAAGGGTTCCTACGAGCAGTACTTC. This rearrangement joins TRBV27 to TRBJ2-7; 8 positions agree with TRBD2. The CDR3 is 19 amino acids. Trimming removed 2 bases from V and 1 base from J; junction bases left unmatched: 16. In germline, CDR1 is MNHEY, CDR2 SMNVEV (reference sequence).

This clonotype was observed many times. V is TRBV12-3 or TRBV12-4 and J is TRBJ2-3; TRBD2 aligns across 11 bases. V was clipped by 4 bases and J by 3 bases; unmatched bases: 6. The CDR3 totals 16 residues. CDR3 sequence reads: CASSSKTSGSTDTQYF. CDR3 sequence (DNA): TGTGCCAGCAGTTCCAAAACTAGCGGGAGTACAGATACGCAGTATTTT.

This clonotype was seen at least ten times. In DNA form, the CDR3 reads TGTGCCAGCAGTGGCTTTACTAGCGCAGCTAGCACAGATACGCAGTATTTT. Protein: CASSGFTSAASTDTQYF. This chain joins TRBV2 and TRBJ2-3; 7 bases line up with TRBD2. Looked up from germline, CDR1 is SNHLY and CDR2 is FYNNEI. V trimming: 4 bases; J trimming: 0 bases; junction bases outside the gene matches: 10. The CDR3 totals 17 residues.

This clonotype was detected ten times or more. V is TRBV6-2 or TRBV6-3 and J is TRBJ2-7, with D perhaps TRBD2 (7 bases). V gave up 1 base and J gave up 2 bases, with 15 bases separating them. Germline V lookup: CDR1 MNHEY, CDR2 SVGEGT. This CDR3 region has 16 residues. The CDR3 loop reads CASSYLNREGTYEQYF. CDR3 bases: TGTGCCAGCAGTTACTTGAACAGGGAGGGAACCTACGAGCAGTACTTC.

The chain joins TRBV27 to TRBJ2-7, with D uncertain. Looked up from germline, CDR1 is MNHEY and CDR2 is SMNVEV (reference sequence). This CDR3 has 16 residues. The germline V and J ends were trimmed by 3 bases and 4 bases, with 19 bases remaining between them. The CDR3 loop is CASSLSLLSVRYEQYF. Here the CDR3 DNA reads TGTGCCAGCAGTTTGTCGTTGCTGAGCGTGCGGTACGAGCAGTACTTC.

In its sample, this clonotype was seen many times. The chain uses TRBV12-3 or TRBV12-4 and TRBJ1-1, with no clear D. The CDR3 loop spans 13 amino acids. V shed 6 bases and J shed 1 base, with 9 bases lying between them. The CDR3: CASSFLKNTEAFF. The DNA of the CDR3 is TGTGCCAGCAGCTTCCTTAAGAACACTGAAGCTTTCTTT.

This clonotype was seen many times. The gene calls are TRBV29-1 and TRBJ1-1; D unresolved. CDR3 length: 13 residues. Trimming removed 4 bases at V and 0 bases at J, with 9 bases between. Germline V gene lookup returns CDR1 SQVTM and CDR2 ANQGSEA. The DNA of the CDR3 is TGCAGCGTTGCGGAGGGCATGAACACTGAAGCTTTCTTT. Amino acid sequence: CSVAEGMNTEAFF.

Turning to this clonotype: This may be a read error: a much more frequent sequence differs by one nucleotide. This chain connects TRBV18 to TRBJ2-1, with 9 positions matching TRBD1. TRBJ2-7 matches the DNA end more closely, so the J call is doubtful. The CDR3 covers 16 residues. Germline CDR1 and CDR2: KGHSH and LQKENI. CDR3 nucleotides: TGTGCCAGCTCACGAGAGGACAGGGGAGGGGCGAATGAGCAGTACTTC. Translation gives CASSREDRGGANEQYF.

J is TRBJ2-2 and V is TRBV7-9; D is perhaps TRBD2 (6 bases). V was cut by 5 bases and J by 2 bases, with 18 bases left in between. The CDR3 totals 17 residues. Looked up from germline, CDR1 is SEHNR and CDR2 is FQNEAQ (reference sequence). The CDR3, as DNA: TGTGCCAGCAGCCCTCCCTTGGCGGGGCTAAACACCGGGGAGCTGTTTTTT. Encoded protein: CASSPPLAGLNTGELFF.

The chain recombines TRBV7-6 with TRBJ2-2; a possible D gene is TRBD1 (6 bases). The CDR3 runs 14 residues. Germline V gene data show CDR1 as SGHVS and CDR2 as FNYEAQ. V lost 5 bases to trimming and J lost 7 bases, with 14 bases between them. The CDR3 nucleotides read TGTGCCAGCAGCCCTGACAGGCCGGGCGGGGAGCTGTTTTTT. As protein: CASSPDRPGGELFF.